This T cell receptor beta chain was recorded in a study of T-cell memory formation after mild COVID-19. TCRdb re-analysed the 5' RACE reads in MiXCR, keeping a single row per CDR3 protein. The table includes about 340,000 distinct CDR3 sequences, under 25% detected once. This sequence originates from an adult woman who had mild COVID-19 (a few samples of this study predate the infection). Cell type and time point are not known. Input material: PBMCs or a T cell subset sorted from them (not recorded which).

In DNA, the CDR3 is TGTGCCAGCAGTTTCGGGGGCGCGCAGAAGCCTGAAGCTTTCTTT. It specifies CASSFGGAQKPEAFF. The V call is TRBV12-3 or TRBV12-4, the J call TRBJ1-1; TRBD1 might be the D (6 bases). Trimming removed 3 bases at V and 6 bases at J, with 17 bases between. This CDR3 contains 15 residues.